These T cell receptor beta chains were read from a single sample in a study of shared clonotypes between healthy human individuals. The method was immunoSEQ multiplex PCR; TCRdb's version includes in-frame clones alone and lacks a portion of them. The sample carries about 2,500,000 clones, about 92% recorded once. The sample comprised naive CD4+ T cells sorted from blood. These receptors all stem from a man aged 18 to 29 in good health. Both conserved end residues are part of each CDR3. The D gene is left open where the match is weak. A row's size may be missing; if present it is once, few, many or a size class.

>TRBV6-6|TRBJ1-2|NA|TRBD1
TGTGCCAGCGGACAGGGCTATGGCTACACCTTC
CASGQGYGYTF
>TRBV6-6|TRBJ1-1|NA|NA
TGTGCCAGCAGTTTGGGGGGAGAGGGAAACACTGAAGCTTTCTTT
CASSLGGEGNTEAFF
>TRBV9|TRBJ2-7|NA|TRBD2
TGTGCCAGCAGCCCTAAAAGCGGGAGAGGATACGAGCAGTACTTC
CASSPKSGRGYEQYF
>TRBV9|TRBJ2-7|NA|TRBD1
TGTGCCAGCAGCGTTAGGGACAGGACGGGGGAGCAGTACTTC
CASSVRDRTGEQYF
>TRBV13|TRBJ1-6|NA|NA
TGTGCCAGCAGCCAAACCATACAGGGAACCTATAATTCACCCCTCCACTTT
CASSQTIQGTYNSPLHF
>TRBV6-5|TRBJ2-3|NA|NA
TGTGCCACTCGGACGTACGACACAGATACGCAGTATTTT
CATRTYDTDTQYF
>TRBV6-1|TRBJ1-2|NA|TRBD1
TGTGCCAGCAGGAGGACAGGGGAATTAGGCTATGGCTACACCTTC
CASRRTGELGYGYTF
>TRBV7-9|TRBJ1-2|NA|NA
TGTGCCAGTAAGGTCGCAGGGGCGGTGGATGGCTACACCTTC
CASKVAGAVDGYTF
>TRBV6-5|TRBJ2-3|once|NA
TGTGCCAGCAGTGGGGACGTCACTGGTACGCAGTATTTT
CASSGDVTGTQYF
>TRBV6-1|TRBJ1-4|NA|NA
TGTGCCAGCAGTGAACCCCTTTTCAGGTTGGCTAATGAAAAACTGTTTTTT
CASSEPLFRLANEKLFF
>TRBV2|TRBJ1-1|NA|TRBD1
TGTGCCAGCAGCCTAGGACAGGGGGCTACTTTCTTT
CASSLGQGATFF